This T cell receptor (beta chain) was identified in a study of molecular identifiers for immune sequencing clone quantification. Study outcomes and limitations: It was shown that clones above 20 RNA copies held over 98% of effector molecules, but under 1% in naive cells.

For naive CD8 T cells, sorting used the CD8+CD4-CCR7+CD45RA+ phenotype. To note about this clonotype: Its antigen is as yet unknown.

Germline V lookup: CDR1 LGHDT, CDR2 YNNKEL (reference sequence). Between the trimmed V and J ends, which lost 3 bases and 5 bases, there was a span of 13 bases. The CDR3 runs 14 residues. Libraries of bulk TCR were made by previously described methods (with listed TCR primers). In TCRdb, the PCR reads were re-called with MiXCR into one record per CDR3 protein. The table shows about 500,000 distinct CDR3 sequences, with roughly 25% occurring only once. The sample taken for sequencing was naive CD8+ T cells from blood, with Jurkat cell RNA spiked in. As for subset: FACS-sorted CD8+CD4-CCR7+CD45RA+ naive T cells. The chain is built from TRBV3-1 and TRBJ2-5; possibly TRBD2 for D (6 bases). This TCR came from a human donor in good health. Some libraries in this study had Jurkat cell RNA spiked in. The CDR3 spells CASSQGGNTETQYF. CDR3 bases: TGTGCCAGCAGCCAGGGAGGTAATACGGAGACCCAGTACTTC.